Below are 3 T cell receptor beta chains sequenced from a single sample in a study of shared clonotypes between healthy human individuals (dated by TCRdb to about 2020). Library preparation used the immunoSEQ multiplex PCR assay. TCRdb stores this immuneACCESS table with in-frame sequences only. Part of the clones is absent; in the studies checked, under half of the shortfall reflects unresolved V genes, and no reason is known for the rest. The sample yields approximately 1.4 million clones; 95% to 99% were counted once. The top ten hold roughly 0.4% of the sample. Sample: naive CD4+ T cells sorted from blood. The intended sense of this specimen's cell subset or site label: CD45RA+ positively selected. Every receptor here comes from a man aged 30 to 45 in good health.

The gene calls are TRBV5-1 and TRBJ1-5; 12 nucleotides line up with TRBD1. Unmatched junction bases numbered 22, after V lost 3 bases and J lost 9 bases. This CDR3 region has 20 residues. CDR1 SGHRS and CDR2 YFSETQ come from the germline V gene. Written as DNA, the CDR3 is TGCGCCAGCAGCTCCCAGCGGCCGGGACAGGGGGCTTCTGAGCAATGGCCCCAGCATTTT. Translating it yields CASSSQRPGQGASEQWPQHF.

The J gene is TRBJ2-1, the V gene TRBV29-1, with D maybe TRBD2 (7 bases). The CDR3 extends over 14 amino acids. V was pared by 6 bases and J by 0 bases, with 12 bases between. Looked up from germline, CDR1 is SQVTM and CDR2 is ANQGSEA. CDR3 amino acids: CSVRGLSSYNEQFF. The DNA for the CDR3 is TGCAGCGTCAGGGGACTAAGCTCCTACAATGAGCAGTTCTTC.

The chain employs TRBV5-5 and TRBJ1-5; D uncertain. V dropped 0 bases and J dropped 3 bases, with 7 bases sitting between them. There are 14 residues in the CDR3. Per the germline V gene, CDR1 is SGHKS and CDR2 is YYEKEE (reference sequence). The CDR3 spells CASSLGTNNQPQHF. As DNA, the CDR3 is TGTGCCAGCAGCTTGGGGACTAACAATCAGCCCCAGCATTTT.